These 16 T cell receptor beta chains came from one sample sequenced in a study of cytomegalovirus exposure and HLA in healthy donors. The study ran its PCR with 60 Vbeta and 13 Jbeta primers. Data came from immunoSEQ multiplex PCR; TCRdb stores just in-frame clones and leaves some out. This table holds hundreds of thousands of clones, about 66% found once. What was sequenced was PBMCs. The receptor source for this set is a female donor in good health and CMV-seronegative.

The rearrangement uses TRBV5-5 and TRBJ2-4; the D gene is possibly TRBD2 (6 bases). V dropped 0 bases and J dropped 15 bases, with 13 bases sitting between them. The CDR3 is 12 amino acids. The germline V gene has CDR1 SGHKS and CDR2 YYEKEE (reference sequence). CDR3: CASSLEGFGGYF. The CDR3 nucleotides read TGTGCCAGCAGCTTGGAGGGCTTCGGGGGGTACTTC.

This sequence joins TRBV19 and TRBJ1-1; 7 bases align to TRBD1. This CDR3 region has 15 residues. J gave up 1 base and V 5 bases, and 7 bases lay outside the gene matches. Germline CDR1 LNHDA, CDR2 SQIVND (reference sequence). The CDR3 spells CASSPSRQGNTEAFF. The CDR3 nucleotides are TGTGCCAGTAGTCCGTCTAGACAGGGGAACACTGAAGCTTTCTTT.

This clone was seen a single time. V is TRBV25-1 and J is TRBJ2-3; D unresolved. Germline V CDR1 and CDR2: MGHDK, SYGVNS. The germline V and J ends were trimmed by 6 bases and 5 bases, with 9 bases remaining between them. The CDR3 loop spans 12 amino acids. CDR3 coding DNA: TGTGCCAGCAGCGCCCGAGGAGATACGCAGTATTTT. It translates to CASSARGDTQYF.

This chain uses TRBV2 with TRBJ1-3; D gene uncertain. The CDR3 is 13 amino acids. The V end lost 7 bases, the J end lost 4 bases, and 11 bases lay between the germline ends. Per germline, CDR1 SNHLY and CDR2 FYNNEI. The CDR3 nucleotides read TGTGCCAGCACCCCTGAGGCCGGAAACACCATATATTTT. It specifies CASTPEAGNTIYF.

This clone came up once. The genes are TRBV6-5 and TRBJ2-7, with TRBD1 matching over 10 bases. The CDR3 loop spans 14 amino acids. Losses at the gene ends were 2 bases for V and 3 bases for J; bases not matched to a gene: 1. CDR1 is MNHEY and CDR2 is SVGAGI in the germline V gene. The CDR3 DNA reads TGTGCCAGCAGTTACAGGGACAGGGGCTACGAGCAGTACTTC. This translates into CASSYRDRGYEQYF.

The gene calls are TRBV6-5 and TRBJ2-1; D possibly corresponds to TRBD1 (5 bases). V was trimmed by 0 bases and J by 14 bases, leaving 17 bases between them. The length of the CDR3 is 14 residues. Per germline, CDR1 MNHEY and CDR2 SVGAGI. CDR3: CASSYSSLGQGKFF. CDR3 DNA sequence: TGTGCCAGCAGTTACTCCTCCCTGGGGCAGGGAAAGTTCTTC.

V gene TRBV5-4 combines with J gene TRBJ2-3; perhaps TRBD1 as D (6 bases). Germline values: CDR1 SGHNT, CDR2 YYREEE (reference sequence). Trimming stripped 7 bases from V and 3 bases from J, with 18 bases between. This CDR3 spans 15 amino acids. The CDR3: CASADRPGETDTQYF. For the CDR3, the DNA is TGTGCCAGCGCCGACAGGCCGGGTGAAACAGATACGCAGTATTTT.

The V and J genes are TRBV5-1 and TRBJ1-1; 9 nucleotides align to TRBD1. This CDR3 has 16 residues. CDR1 SGHRS and CDR2 YFSETQ come from the germline V gene. With V trimmed by 4 bases and J by 2 bases, 9 bases remained unmatched. The CDR3: CASSKGQGSVNTEAFF. CDR3 DNA sequence: TGCGCCAGCAGCAAGGGACAGGGATCCGTCAACACTGAAGCTTTCTTT.

The rearrangement uses TRBV6-5 and TRBJ2-1; TRBD2 aligns across 10 bases. The CDR3 has 12 residues. Germline V gene lookup returns CDR1 MNHEY and CDR2 SVGAGI. With 6 bases clipped from V and 15 bases from J, the junction kept 8 bases outside the gene matches. The CDR3 loop is CASSPPSGSPFF. In DNA, the CDR3 is TGTGCCAGCAGCCCCCCTAGCGGGAGTCCGTTCTTC.

J is TRBJ2-1 and V is TRBV13; 11 bases agree with TRBD2. CDR3 size: 16 residues. Germline V lookup: CDR1 PRHDT, CDR2 FYEKMQ (reference sequence). Germline trimming cut 3 bases from V and 1 base from J; bases unmatched to any gene: 2. In nucleotides, the CDR3 is TGTGCCAGCAGCTTCCGGACTAGCGGGTCCTACAATGAGCAGTTCTTC. Translating gives CASSFRTSGSYNEQFF.

Worth noting for this clone: Other DNA variants within this sample encode the same CDR3. The chain carries TRBV5-6 and TRBJ2-7, with TRBD1 matching 9 bases. There are 16 residues in the CDR3. CDR1 is SGHDT, CDR2 YYEEEE, per germline. J was trimmed by 4 bases and V by 8 bases; bases with no gene match: 16. The CDR3 DNA follows: TGTGCCAGTAGCCCAAAACAGGGGGCGGATAGGTACGAGCAGTACTTC. The encoded protein is CASSPKQGADRYEQYF.

The chain has TRBV19 and TRBJ2-2; D possibly corresponds to TRBD2 (6 bases). The length of the CDR3 is 14 residues. V was shortened by 8 bases and J by 4 bases, with 14 bases between the two germline ends. In germline, CDR1 is LNHDA, CDR2 SQIVND (reference sequence). The CDR3 here is CASFAGRPTGELFF. CDR3 DNA sequence: TGTGCCAGTTTCGCGGGGAGGCCCACCGGGGAGCTGTTTTTT. The full variable domain, with the rest looked up from reference TRBV19 and TRBJ2-2, is DGGITQSPKYLFRKEGQNVTLSCEQNLNHDAMYWYRQDPGQGLRLIYYSQIVNDFQKGDIAEGYSVSREKKESFPLTVTSAQKNPTAFYLCASFAGRPTGELFFGEGSRLTVL.

This clone was detected a few times. The chain is built from TRBV10-3 and TRBJ1-1, with 8 positions matching TRBD1. Germline V gene lookup returns CDR1 ENHRY and CDR2 SYGVKD. The CDR3 runs to 15 residues. Losses at the gene ends were 6 bases for V and 1 base for J; bases not matched to a gene: 7. The CDR3 bases are TGTGCCATCAGCTCCTGGGGGACAGGGAACACTGAAGCTTTCTTT. Amino acids: CAISSWGTGNTEAFF.

This clone occurred a few times. The chain carries TRBV7-9 and TRBJ2-1, with 8 nucleotides matching TRBD2. After removal of 4 bases from V and 7 bases from J, the junction contained 15 bases not matched to a gene. Germline V gene data show CDR1 as SEHNR and CDR2 as FQNEAQ (reference sequence). The CDR3 length is 17 residues. CDR3 residues: CASSYYVGALADNEQFF. Written as DNA, the CDR3 is TGTGCCAGCAGCTATTATGTGGGGGCACTAGCGGATAATGAGCAGTTCTTC. The whole variable domain, remainder taken from reference TRBV7-9 and TRBJ2-1, is DTGVSQNPRHKITKRGQNVTFRCDPISEHNRLYWYRQTLGQGPEFLTYFQNEAQLEKSRLLSDRFSAERPKGSFSTLEIQRTEQGDSAMYLCASSYYVGALADNEQFFGPGTRLTVL.

The J gene is TRBJ2-3, the V gene TRBV28; D uncertain. The CDR3 contains 13 residues. In germline, CDR1 is MDHEN, CDR2 SYDVKM. V was clipped by 6 bases and J by 1 base, with 8 bases between them. CDR3 nucleotides: TGTGCCAGCAGGACTGGAGGCACAGATACGCAGTATTTT. Its protein is CASRTGGTDTQYF.

This rearrangement joins TRBV18 to TRBJ2-6, with D possibly TRBD1 on 7 matching bases. Trimming shortened V by 0 bases and J by 0 bases, and 15 bases separated the two germline ends. Germline loops: CDR1 KGHSH, CDR2 LQKENI. CDR3 size: 19 residues. The CDR3: CASSPPLQGGLSGANVLTF. CDR3 sequence (DNA): TGTGCCAGCTCACCACCTTTGCAGGGGGGACTCTCTGGGGCCAACGTCCTGACTTTC.